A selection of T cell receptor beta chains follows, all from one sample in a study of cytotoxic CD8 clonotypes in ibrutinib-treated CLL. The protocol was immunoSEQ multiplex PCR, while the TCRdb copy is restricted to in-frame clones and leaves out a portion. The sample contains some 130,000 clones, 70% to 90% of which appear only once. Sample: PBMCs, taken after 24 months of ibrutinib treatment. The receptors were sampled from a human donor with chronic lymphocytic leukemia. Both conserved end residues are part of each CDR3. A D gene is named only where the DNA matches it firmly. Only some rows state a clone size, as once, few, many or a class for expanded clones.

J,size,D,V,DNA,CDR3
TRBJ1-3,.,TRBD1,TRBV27,TGTGCCAGCAGTTTAAGAATCCCGGGACAGGGGAGTGGAAACACCATATATTTT,CASSLRIPGQGSGNTIYF
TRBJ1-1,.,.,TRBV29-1,TGCAGCGTTTCCCGGGTAGTACTGAGGGAAGCTTTCTTT,CSVSRVVLREAFF
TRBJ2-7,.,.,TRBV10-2,TGCGCCAGCAAGCTTGGACAGTCAAGCTCCTACGAGCAGTACTTC,CASKLGQSSSYEQYF
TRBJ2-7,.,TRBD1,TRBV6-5,TGTGCCAGCAGTTACAGGGGGCGCAGCTCCTACGAGCAGTACTTC,CASSYRGRSSYEQYF
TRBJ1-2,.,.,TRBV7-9,TGTGCCAGCGCCCCATCGCGGGGGATGGACTATGGCTACACCTTC,CASAPSRGMDYGYTF
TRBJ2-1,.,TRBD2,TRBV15,TGTGCCACCAGCAGAGGAGCAGCGGGAGGGGGTGAGCAGTTCTTC,CATSRGAAGGGEQFF
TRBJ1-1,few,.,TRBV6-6,TGTGCCAGCGCGGGGAGGTGGGGTCTCAGTGAAGCTTTCTTT,CASAGRWGLSEAFF
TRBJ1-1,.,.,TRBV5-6,TGTGCCAGCAGCAAGTATTCCCCGAACACTGAAGCTTTCTTT,CASSKYSPNTEAFF
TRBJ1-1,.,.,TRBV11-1,TGTGCCAGCAGGTTCCGGGACGACACTGAAGCTTTCTTT,CASRFRDDTEAFF
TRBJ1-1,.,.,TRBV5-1,TGCGCCAGCAGCTTGGAGGGGGTAAAGAACACTGAAGCTTTCTTT,CASSLEGVKNTEAFF
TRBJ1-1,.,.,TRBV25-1,TGTGCCAGCCTTACGGGGGGCAGGGACACTGAAGCTTTCTTT,CASLTGGRDTEAFF
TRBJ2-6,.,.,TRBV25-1,TGTGCCAGCAGTGACAGGGGTTCTGGGGCCAACGTCCTGACTTTC,CASSDRGSGANVLTF
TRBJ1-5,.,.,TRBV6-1,TGTGCCAGCAAGAACAGGGGCAATCAGCCCCAGCATTTT,CASKNRGNQPQHF
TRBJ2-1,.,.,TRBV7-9,TGTGCCAGCAGCTTATCCGGCGCAGCCAATGAGCAGTTCTTC,CASSLSGAANEQFF
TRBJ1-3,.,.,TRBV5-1,TGCGCCAGCAGCGTCCAGGGGAGCGGACCTTCTGGAAACACCATATATTTT,CASSVQGSGPSGNTIYF
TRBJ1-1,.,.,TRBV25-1,TGTGCCAGCAGGAAGGGCCAGGATGAAGCTTTCTTT,CASRKGQDEAFF
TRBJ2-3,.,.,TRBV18,TGTGCCAGCTCACCGGACACTTACACAGATACGCAGTATTTT,CASSPDTYTDTQYF
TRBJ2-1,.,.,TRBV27,TGTGCCAGCAGTTTATTAGGGGTAGTTGGCAATGAGCAGTTCTTC,CASSLLGVVGNEQFF
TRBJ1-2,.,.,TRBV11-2,TGTGCCAGCAGTCCAGACTCCGTGGGGGGCTACACCTTC,CASSPDSVGGYTF
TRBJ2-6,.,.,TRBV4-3,TGCGCCAGCAGCCGCACTAGCCCTGGGGCCAACGTCCTGACTTTC,CASSRTSPGANVLTF